These T cell receptor beta chains were read from a single sample in a study of CD8 T cells in ankylosing spondylitis. TCRdb used MiXCR to reprocess the 5' RACE reads, holding one entry per CDR3 protein. The data contain about 460,000 distinct CDR3 sequences, 5.3% of them singletons. Sequencing was carried out using blood, either unsorted or a sorted T cell fraction (not recorded which). These receptors all stem from a male donor with ankylosing spondylitis. The CDR3 runs from the conserved cysteine through the conserved F or W. D genes are given only for firm matches. Where a row states a size, it is once, few, many or the class of an expanded clone; other rows omit it.

v_call	d_call	j_call	clone_size	cdr3_aa	cdr3_nt
TRBV7-8	TRBD1	TRBJ2-2	-	CASSPDRGTGELFF	TGTGCCAGCAGCCCCGACAGGGGTACCGGGGAGCTGTTTTTT
TRBV7-9	-	TRBJ1-2	many	CASSSRGVYGYTF	TGTGCCAGCAGCTCGCGGGGGGTCTATGGCTACACCTTC
TRBV18	-	TRBJ2-4	many	CASSLLPGGDIQYF	TGTGCCAGCTCCCTACTTCCAGGAGGAGACATTCAGTACTTC
TRBV1	-	TRBJ2-1	-	CTSSKGASGRAGNEQFF	TGCACCAGCAGCAAGGGGGCTAGCGGGAGGGCTGGGAATGAGCAGTTCTTC
TRBV20-1	-	TRBJ1-5	-	CSAQPWDRVNQPQHF	TGCAGTGCCCAGCCCTGGGACCGAGTGAATCAGCCCCAGCATTTT
TRBV6-6	-	TRBJ2-3	few	CASSSGVDTQYF	TGTGCCAGCAGTTCTGGGGTAGATACGCAGTATTTT
TRBV18	TRBD1	TRBJ1-1	many	CASPPSTGVNTEAFF	TGTGCCAGCCCTCCATCTACAGGGGTGAACACTGAAGCTTTCTTT
TRBV20-1	TRBD2	TRBJ2-1	few	CSASSGAINYNEQFF	TGCAGTGCCTCCAGCGGGGCGATCAACTACAATGAGCAGTTCTTC
TRBV5-1	-	TRBJ1-6	many	CASSPDSPSPLHF	TGCGCCAGCAGCCCTGACAGCCCTTCACCCCTCCACTTT
TRBV3-1	TRBD2	TRBJ2-7	few	CARRQTSLAGTSGSNEQYF	TGTGCCCGCAGGCAGACAAGTTTAGCCGGGACTAGCGGGAGTAACGAGCAGTACTTC
TRBV29-1	TRBD1	TRBJ1-2	many	CSVDRGLYGYTF	TGCAGCGTTGACAGGGGGCTCTATGGCTACACCTTC
TRBV7-9	-	TRBJ1-1	many	CASSLAQVEAFF	TGTGCCAGCAGCTTAGCGCAGGTGGAAGCTTTCTTT
TRBV30	TRBD1	TRBJ1-2	few	CAWSLTGGFYGYTF	TGTGCCTGGAGTCTTACAGGGGGCTTCTATGGCTACACCTTC
TRBV12-3/TRBV12-4	-	TRBJ1-4	many	CASSLATRAEGRKLFF	TGTGCCAGCAGTTTAGCGACTCGGGCCGAAGGGAGAAAACTGTTTTTT
TRBV12-3/TRBV12-4	TRBD1	TRBJ1-1	many	CASSPDRGKAFF	TGTGCCAGCAGTCCAGACAGGGGCAAAGCTTTCTTT
TRBV6-1	-	TRBJ2-5	many	CASSTLGAAQETQYF	TGTGCCAGCAGTACCCTCGGAGCAGCACAAGAGACCCAGTACTTC
TRBV7-9	-	TRBJ2-6	few	CASSEGGSWANVLTF	TGTGCCAGCAGCGAAGGGGGATCCTGGGCCAACGTCCTGACTTTC
TRBV5-1	-	TRBJ2-1	few	CASSLEGWADNEQFF	TGCGCCAGCAGCTTGGAGGGATGGGCTGACAATGAGCAGTTCTTC
TRBV24-1	-	TRBJ2-5	many	CATSDPAGQRETQYF	TGTGCCACCAGTGATCCGGCAGGGCAAAGGGAGACCCAGTACTTC
TRBV24-1	TRBD2	TRBJ2-1	many	CATSDLRVGEGLVNEQFF	TGTGCCACCAGTGATTTGAGGGTCGGGGAGGGCCTTGTAAATGAGCAGTTCTTC
TRBV4-1	TRBD2	TRBJ2-7	many	CASSQSSGRSYEQYF	TGCGCCAGCAGCCAATCCAGCGGGAGGTCCTACGAGCAGTACTTC
TRBV28	-	TRBJ2-7	many	CASSFNSLGDRHEQYF	TGTGCCAGCAGTTTCAACTCCCTAGGGGACCGTCACGAGCAGTACTTC
TRBV2	-	TRBJ2-2	many	CATSGGGPRTGELFF	TGTGCCACGTCGGGTGGGGGCCCCAGGACCGGGGAGCTGTTTTTT
TRBV7-8	-	TRBJ2-7	many	CASSPDLGGYEQYF	TGTGCCAGCAGCCCCGATCTGGGTGGCTACGAGCAGTACTTC
TRBV29-1	-	TRBJ1-2	-	CSATGENYGYTF	TGCAGCGCCACCGGGGAGAACTATGGCTACACCTTC
TRBV12-3/TRBV12-4	-	TRBJ1-6	many	CASSSSGTWNSPLHF	TGTGCCAGCAGTTCCTCCGGGACTTGGAATTCACCCCTCCACTTT
TRBV28	TRBD1	TRBJ1-4	many	CASSMTGAEEKLFF	TGTGCCAGCAGTATGACAGGGGCAGAGGAAAAACTGTTTTTT
TRBV18	TRBD1	TRBJ1-6	many	CASSPGTVDPLHF	TGTGCCAGCTCACCAGGGACAGTCGACCCCCTCCACTTT
TRBV29-1	-	TRBJ1-2	many	CSIRGNYGYTF	TGCAGTATTAGGGGGAACTATGGCTACACCTTC
TRBV20-1	-	TRBJ2-2	many	CSAMGLLNTGELFF	TGCAGTGCCATGGGACTCTTGAACACCGGGGAGCTGTTTTTT
TRBV29-1	-	TRBJ2-7	many	CSVELGLPYEQYF	TGCAGCGTTGAATTGGGCCTGCCATACGAGCAGTACTTC
TRBV5-1	-	TRBJ2-1	many	CASKRTGYNEQFF	TGCGCCAGCAAGAGGACTGGATACAATGAGCAGTTCTTC
TRBV2	TRBD1	TRBJ2-5	-	CASSDTFGTGQETQYF	TGTGCCAGCAGTGATACCTTTGGGACAGGCCAAGAGACCCAGTACTTC
TRBV3-1	-	TRBJ1-1	few	CASSQDSPLISYTEAFF	TGTGCCAGCAGCCAAGATAGCCCCCTGATAAGTTACACTGAAGCTTTCTTT
TRBV24-1	-	TRBJ2-5	many	CATRDSVVETQYF	TGTGCCACCAGGGACAGCGTGGTGGAGACCCAGTACTTC
TRBV4-1	TRBD1	TRBJ1-1	many	CASSQATGREAFF	TGCGCCAGCAGCCAAGCGACAGGGCGGGAAGCTTTCTTT
TRBV7-9	-	TRBJ1-2	many	CASSFDSYGYTF	TGTGCCAGCAGCTTCGACAGCTATGGCTACACCTTC
TRBV27	TRBD2	TRBJ2-1	few	CASTKIAGGSYNEQFF	TGTGCCAGCACCAAAATAGCGGGAGGGAGCTACAATGAGCAGTTCTTC
TRBV7-9	-	TRBJ1-1	many	CASSLAQGRGTEAFF	TGTGCCAGCAGCTTAGCGCAAGGGCGGGGCACTGAAGCTTTCTTT
TRBV5-1	TRBD1	TRBJ2-7	many	CASSTSLQDRGNEQYF	TGCGCCAGCAGCACAAGTCTTCAGGACAGGGGAAACGAGCAGTACTTC
TRBV5-1	TRBD2	TRBJ2-2	-	CASSLAGTSGHTGELFF	TGCGCCAGCAGCTTGGCGGGGACTAGCGGACACACCGGGGAGCTGTTTTTT
TRBV12-3/TRBV12-4	-	TRBJ1-2	many	CASSPRNF	TGTGCCAGCAGCCCCCGAAACTTC
TRBV6-5	TRBD1	TRBJ2-7	many	CASSYSGTENEQYF	TGTGCCAGCAGTTACTCCGGGACAGAAAATGAGCAGTACTTC
TRBV12-3/TRBV12-4	-	TRBJ1-1	many	CASSAGWGTEAFF	TGTGCCAGCAGCGCCGGATGGGGCACTGAAGCTTTCTTT
TRBV10-3	-	TRBJ2-2	few	CAIRNTGSGELFF	TGTGCCATCAGGAATACAGGGTCCGGGGAGCTGTTTTTT
TRBV9	-	TRBJ2-1	many	CASSVATEQFF	TGTGCCAGCAGCGTAGCTACTGAGCAGTTCTTC
TRBV24-1	-	TRBJ1-5	many	CATSDPTDNQPQHF	TGTGCCACCAGTGACCCGACAGACAATCAGCCCCAGCATTTT
TRBV4-1	-	TRBJ2-5	many	CASSITAAQETQYF	TGCGCCAGCAGCATTACCGCAGCTCAAGAGACCCAGTACTTC
TRBV11-2	TRBD1	TRBJ1-2	many	CASRATGGYGYTF	TGTGCCAGCAGGGCGACAGGGGGCTATGGCTACACCTTC
TRBV9	TRBD1	TRBJ2-2	many	CASSALGQGGGELFF	TGTGCCAGCAGCGCCCTGGGACAGGGTGGCGGGGAGCTGTTTTTT
TRBV5-1	-	TRBJ1-2	many	CASSLVGESYGYTF	TGCGCCAGCAGCTTGGTGGGGGAATCCTATGGCTACACCTTC
TRBV20-1	-	TRBJ2-3	many	CSARDPGGFTDTQYF	TGCAGTGCTAGAGATCCTGGGGGGTTCACAGATACGCAGTATTTT
TRBV5-1	-	TRBJ2-1	many	CASSFTGTPSREQFF	TGCGCCAGCAGCTTTACCGGGACTCCCTCTCGAGAGCAGTTCTTC
TRBV4-2	-	TRBJ2-7	many	CASSLLSSEQYF	TGTGCCAGCAGCCTACTGAGTAGCGAGCAGTACTTC
TRBV7-6	TRBD1	TRBJ2-7	-	CASSMTGNEQYF	TGTGCCAGCAGCATGACAGGGAACGAGCAGTACTTC
TRBV7-9	-	TRBJ1-2	many	CASSLEANYGYTF	TGTGCCAGCAGCTTAGAAGCTAACTATGGCTACACCTTC
TRBV6-1	TRBD2	TRBJ2-5	many	CASSTSGGPGETQYF	TGTGCCAGCAGCACCAGCGGGGGGCCTGGAGAGACCCAGTACTTC
TRBV6-1	-	TRBJ2-3	many	CASSSTGLGTDTQYF	TGTGCCAGCAGCAGTACTGGGCTGGGCACAGATACGCAGTATTTT
TRBV2	TRBD2	TRBJ2-1	few	CASVPGLANNEQFF	TGTGCCAGCGTACCGGGACTAGCAAACAATGAGCAGTTCTTC